This T cell receptor (beta chain) appears in the sequencing data of a study of T cells in Graves' hyperthyroidism and ophthalmopathy. Patients showing uncontrolled infection, other autoimmune disease, pregnancy or lactation were ineligible. Amplification targeted TCR beta CDR3 regions from RNA transcripts. The primer set for the first-round RT-PCR of the TCR CDR3 was HTBI. TCRdb fed the multiplex PCR reads into MiXCR, producing one record per CDR3 protein. The sample yields approximately 870,000 distinct CDR3 sequences, over 35% seen once. Sequenced: blood. The receptor comes from a man between 18 and 29 years old with Graves' hyperthyroidism.

The CDR3 nucleotides read TGTGCCAGCAGCCAAGAGACTAGCGGGAGTGGCACCGGGGAGCTGTTTTTT. This encodes CASSQETSGSGTGELFF. The rearrangement uses TRBV4-2 and TRBJ2-2, with TRBD2 matching over 12 bases. With 0 bases clipped from V and 4 bases from J, the junction kept 3 bases outside the gene matches. Germline CDR1 and CDR2: LGHNA and YNFKEQ. The CDR3 covers 17 residues.